The source of this T cell receptor beta chain is a study of blood T cell repertoires in COVID-19. The authors' processing: Reference gene primers were amplified, and this amplification served to estimate nucleated cell counts. Sequencing was performed with immunoSEQ multiplex PCR; in TCRdb, only in-frame clones are kept and a portion is missing. That table gives V, J and clone size, and the DNA gave D and trimming. The sample consists of 200,000 to 250,000 clones, around 87% of them appearing once. V lost 5 bases, J lost 6 bases, and 19 bases lay in between. In germline, CDR1 is MDHEN, CDR2 SYDVKM. The CDR3 contains 15 residues.

The receptor was isolated from a woman between 45 and 60 years old with COVID-19, enrolled during active disease. The sample was peripheral blood. V gene TRBV28 combines with J gene TRBJ2-5; weak D call: TRBD2 (6 bases). The CDR3 here is CASSTSLGTRKTQYF. Written as DNA, the CDR3 is TGTGCCAGCAGTACCAGCCTCGGGACTCGTAAGACCCAGTACTTC.